The sequence of this T cell receptor beta chain was determined in a study of OX40 agonist ivuxolimab in advanced cancers. Across the whole study: A diagnosis of hepatocellular carcinoma, melanoma, renal cell or head and neck cancer was present in dose-escalation patients. Partial responses were achieved by three patients, of whom one had hepatocellular carcinoma and two had cutaneous melanoma. Study results and caveats: Both CD4+ and CD8+ T cell populations in blood had undergone clonal expansion by week 6 at 0.1 to 3.0 mg/kg.

Profiled with immunoSEQ multiplex PCR; TCRdb holds only in-frame clones, not every one. The table includes fewer than 85,000 clones, approximately 90% detected once. As for this clone: Its antigen is still unknown.

Enrollment shut out patients with autoimmune disease history or systemic immunosuppression. The CDR3 runs to 14 residues. Trimming stripped 5 bases from V and 3 bases from J, with 13 bases between. Germline V gives CDR1 SGHTA, CDR2 FQGNSA. The rearrangement uses TRBV7-2 and TRBJ2-5; perhaps TRBD2 as D (6 bases). Sequencing used CD4+ or CD8+ T cells sorted from blood, obtained in a trial of the OX40 agonist ivuxolimab. The sequence derives from an adult with an advanced solid tumor such as melanoma, head and neck, liver or kidney cancer. The CDR3 here is CASSPWDFEETQYF. The CDR3 DNA reads TGTGCCAGCAGCCCCTGGGACTTCGAAGAGACCCAGTACTTC.